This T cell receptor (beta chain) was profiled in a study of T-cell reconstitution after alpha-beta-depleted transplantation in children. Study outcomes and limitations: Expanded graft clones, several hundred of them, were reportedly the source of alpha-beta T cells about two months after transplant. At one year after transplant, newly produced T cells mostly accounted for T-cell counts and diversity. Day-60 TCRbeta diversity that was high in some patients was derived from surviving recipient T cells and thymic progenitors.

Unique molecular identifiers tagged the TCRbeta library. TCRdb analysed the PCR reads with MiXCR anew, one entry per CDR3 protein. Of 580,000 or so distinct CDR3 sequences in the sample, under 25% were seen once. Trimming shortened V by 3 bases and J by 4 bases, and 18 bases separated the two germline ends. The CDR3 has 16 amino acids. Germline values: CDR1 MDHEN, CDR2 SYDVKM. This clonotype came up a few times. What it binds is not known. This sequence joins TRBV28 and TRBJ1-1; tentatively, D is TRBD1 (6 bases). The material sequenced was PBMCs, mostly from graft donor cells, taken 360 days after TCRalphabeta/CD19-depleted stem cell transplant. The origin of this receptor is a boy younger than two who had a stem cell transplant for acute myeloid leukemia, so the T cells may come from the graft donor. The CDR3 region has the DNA TGTGCCAGCAGTTTGGCCCCAGGGGCCGGGAGCACTGAAGCTTTCTTT. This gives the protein CASSLAPGAGSTEAFF.